Included here is one TCR beta chain sequence, with context. This sample is drawn from a study of shared clonotypes between healthy human individuals. TCRdb keeps only in-frame clones here, not all; method: immunoSEQ multiplex PCR. Among under 2,000,000 clones, roughly 94% were seen once, and the ten largest hold more than 0.95%. CD45RO-negative CD8 cells positively selected for CCR7 made up the naive population, which excluded terminally differentiated effector memory CD45RA+ cells. The CDR3 is 15 residues long. Germline V gene sequence: CDR1 SEHNR, CDR2 FQNEAQ (reference sequence). V lost 3 bases, J lost 2 bases, and 12 bases lay in between.

Sequenced material: naive CD8+ T cells sorted from blood. The TCR was taken from a man between 18 and 29 years old in good health. This chain connects TRBV7-9 to TRBJ2-3; D is possibly TRBD2 (5 bases). Written as DNA, the CDR3 is TGTGCCAGCAGCTTCATCGAGGGTTACACAGATACGCAGTATTTT. Residues: CASSFIEGYTDTQYF.